This T cell receptor (beta chain) comes out of a study of cytomegalovirus exposure and HLA in healthy donors (dated by TCRdb to 2016 to 2017). Turning to the overall study: In an earlier analysis of around 540 of the donors, approximately 260 Gb of sequence data and 90 million to 120 million unique TCR beta sequences from 180 million or so T cells were reported. Donor age, sex, ethnicity and CMV serostatus were collected together with the repertoire data. HLA typing included class I and class II loci at four-digit resolution. Roughly five DR-DQ haplotypes were handled as single units for association and clustering, since linkage in the cohort was strong. High-throughput TCR immunosequencing, statistical association of individual TCRs with disease status, and machine learning were combined to predict cytomegalovirus infection status. The study aimed to test whether signatures of past pathogen exposure could be identified by cataloging public T cell receptors. An early release that covered 640 HLA-typed donors contained approximately 300 gigabases of sequencing data and around 85 million unique TCR sequences. In addition to the first cohort of 666 subjects, a separate validation cohort of 120 different subjects was used. Of the approximately 400 genotyped donors, 65% to 90% were placed in the genetic ancestry cluster associated with self-reported Caucasian donors. Every repertoire in the discovery cohort had been generated on one and the same sequencing platform. On average, roughly 200,000 unique TCR beta nucleotide sequences were sequenced per donor among 300 to 500 genotyped donors of the cohort, with about 17% of those sequences being non-productive. A later genetic analysis used genome-wide SNP genotypes for about 65% of the 666 donors, treating that subset as a discovery cohort. The later analysis used no new phenotypic data to find candidate immune exposures, relying instead on TCR beta sequences and their occurrence across donors. The study used immunosequencing to profile the T cell repertoires of approximately 650 subjects and linked those repertoires to cytomegalovirus serostatus. In a later analysis, previously published TCR beta repertoires from hundreds of donors were re-analyzed and high-resolution HLA genotyping was added so that TCR occurrence patterns could be studied. An earlier analysis of 500 to 750 of the donors applied high-throughput TCR beta sequencing to assess whether each TCR beta V gene segment acted as functional or pseudogenic. Typing coverage differed by locus: A, B, C, DRB1 and DQB1 were typed in roughly 620-630 donors, DQA1 in 500 to 550, DPA1 in nearly 610, and DPB1 in around 490. The study at large found these results: Most TCR sequences were seen in very few donors, while some public TCRs were found in many individuals. This cohort had only TCR beta chains sequenced, and the lack of alpha or paired-chain data limited which features could be detected. HLA typing was unavailable for some donors at each locus, so association tests used only the typed subset. Sequencing depth was assumed to be roughly uniform across donors in the presence/absence analyses, though that assumption may not hold. At a false discovery rate of 0.05, a later analysis linked 16,000 or so TCR beta sequences to specific HLA alleles. In vitro tests confirmed that a few of the cytomegalovirus-associated TCR beta chains recognize cytomegalovirus antigens. A group of highly shared sequence variants was considered likely to be a technical artifact of the sequencing pipeline. A further reported finding was that TCR beta sequences accurately predicted the HLA-A and HLA-B alleles for most subjects in the first cohort. Compared with the roughly 700-donor mean, donors in an Asian-associated ancestry cluster had fewer N-insertions in productive TCRs, according to a later genetic analysis. A later analysis found that TCR association rates varied across HLA loci, with DRB1 alleles showing the most associated TCRs and HLA-C alleles the fewest. Some IMGT-functional V segments, including TRBV6-2 and TRBV6-3, could not be told apart with the 87-base-pair reads, so those segments were excluded. Because counts were too low, 15 to 20 rarely observed V segments, including chromosome 9 orphons, were excluded from the earlier analysis of under 650 of the donors. In an earlier analysis of around 600 of the donors, most TCR beta V segments were observed in productive rearrangements about 90% or about 30% of the time, broadly matching IMGT annotations. In both the original and validation cohorts, the classifier was reported to diagnose cytomegalovirus status with high specificity and sensitivity. Compared with equally common non-associated chains, HLA-associated TCR beta chains in a later analysis were more clonally expanded and had lower generation probabilities. Several of the top co-occurrence clusters appeared to be linked to parvovirus B19, influenza, CMV and Epstein-Barr virus, according to a later analysis. Assigning TCR associations to individual alleles was difficult when HLA alleles, especially DR and DQ, strongly co-occurred. The authors suggested that the approach could potentially be extended to other disease states and immunological phenotypes. An association between a missense DCLRE1C variant and V-gene and J-gene trimming of TCR beta chains was found in a later genetic analysis and replicated in an independent cohort. A later analysis found that most CMV-associated TCR beta chains appeared HLA-restricted, with HLA associations seemingly driven largely by CMV exposure. The only immune exposure information available for the cohort was CMV serostatus. The study listed 150 to 200 TCR beta chains as associated with cytomegalovirus. Correlated functional status among segregating V segments might be attributable to linkage disequilibrium, but an unknown experimental factor could not be ruled out.

Trimming takes 5 bases off V and 10 bases off J; junction bases not matched to a gene: 6. There are 14 amino acids in the CDR3, from cysteine to phenylalanine inclusive. Only CDR3 DNA remains: 42 bases, in frame from the first base. Via the germline V gene, CDR1 is MNHNS and CDR2 SASEGT. In total, more than 500 healthy bone marrow donors made up the cohort. All cohort members were sampled while nominally healthy, although unrecorded immune exposures were likely present. The donor was CMV seronegative and was included in the group of about 400 seronegative cohort members. A peripheral blood sample was provided by each donor, and peripheral blood mononuclear cells were used for TCR beta sequencing. The Qiagen DNeasy Blood Extraction Kit was used to extract genomic DNA from the blood cell samples. To note about this clone: There is no known antigen for this receptor. The sample holds no much larger clone one base away, and base qualities are not on file.

The library was produced with the immunoSEQ multiplex PCR assay. For the multiplex PCR, a mixture combining 60 forward primers for TCR Vbeta segments and 13 reverse primers for TCR Jbeta segments was used. The CDR3 region of rearranged TCR beta genes was amplified from genomic DNA by a multiplex PCR assay. Amplified TCR beta libraries were sequenced as 87-base-pair reads on the Illumina HiSeq System. The study's own analysis went as follows. Across the roughly 700 repertoires, a later analysis counted 78 million or so unique TCR beta chains, roughly 11 million of which were shared by at least two donors. To remove PCR and sequencing errors, raw reads were error-corrected and collapsed into unique sequences using a nearest-neighbor algorithm that merged closely related sequences. Alignment of CDR3 sequences to IMGT reference sequences was used to assign V, D and J gene segments. Each retained sequence needed at least a six-nucleotide match to both a V gene segment and a J gene segment. Rearrangements were classified as productive when the CDR3 lacked stop codons and remained in frame with V and J, and all other rearrangements were classified as non-productive. CDR3 was defined by IMGT convention, running from the second conserved V-encoded cysteine to the conserved J-encoded phenylalanine. Sequences without an unambiguous match to a single V gene segment were excluded from the earlier analysis of about 600 of the donors. An earlier analysis of around 600 of the donors classified V segments as functional when productive rearrangements were above 56.7% and as segregating when the standard deviation between donors was above 5%. A statistical classification framework was built to diagnose cytomegalovirus status from the catalog of TCR beta chain sequences. In a later analysis, TCR nucleotide sequences were compared against IMGT/GENE-DB human TR gene sequences so that V and J genes could be assigned. A later analysis assigned CDR3 sequences and most-parsimonious VDJ recombination scenarios with the TCRdist pipeline. In a later analysis, each TCR beta chain was defined by its CDR3 amino acid sequence together with its V-gene family, and reads lacking a unique V-gene family were excluded. As a way to deal with suspected cross-contamination and a sequencing artifact, a later analysis dropped 500 to 700 nucleotide sequences that were highly shared and had low generation probability. For each public chain, a later analysis derived a clonal expansion index from normalized ranks of inferred template counts within each repertoire. In a later analysis, generation probabilities were computed using a VDJ recombination model fitted to out-of-frame rearrangements, and the results were checked against IGoR. A later analysis scored TCR-TCR, TCR-HLA and TCR-CMV co-occurrence with hypergeometric tests, applying a repertoire-size bias correction to TCR pairs. A later analysis estimated false discovery rates by permuting HLA or CMV assignments 20 times. In a later analysis, co-occurring TCRs were grouped using DBSCAN, and TCRdist sequence similarity was added for clustering within HLA-allele-positive subsets. Repertoires with fewer than 30,000 or more than 120,000 public chains were left out of co-occurrence clustering, as were four to six repertoires with anomalous nucleotide sharing. Held by TCRdb, this immuneACCESS table contains in-frame sequences only and omits some clones. Under half of the omission traces to an unresolved V gene where checked; the cause of the rest is unknown. Clone size and the V and J calls come from that table; the DNA yielded D and trimming. In this sample the table shows about 200,000 clones, about 78% of which occur a single time. 3.5% to 4% of the sample comes from the top ten.

This chain joins TRBV6-1 to TRBJ2-1; TRBD1 fits 12 bases in the junction. The material sequenced was PBMCs. This TCR was recovered from a male donor in good health and CMV-seronegative. The CDR3 reads CASSRDRGLGEQFF. The nucleotides read TGTGCCAGCAGTCGGGACAGGGGGCTGGGGGAGCAGTTCTTC.